A selection of T cell receptor beta chains follows, all from one sample in a study of cytomegalovirus exposure and HLA in healthy donors. Assay: immunoSEQ multiplex PCR; the TCRdb copy retains only in-frame clones and omits some. The sample holds about 150,000 clones, roughly 86% seen once. The sample taken for sequencing was PBMCs. The receptor source for this set is a girl aged 5 to 17 in good health and CMV-seropositive. CDR3s include the opening cysteine and the closing phenylalanine or tryptophan. A D gene is named only where the DNA matches it firmly. Clone size is given for some rows only: seen once, a few or many times, or a class if the clone is expanded.

>TRBD2|TRBJ2-3|18|.|TRBV25-1
TGTGCCAGCAGCGACCCCCTCCCCACTAGCGGCCCAGCGGATACGCAGTATTTT
CASSDPLPTSGPADTQYF
>TRBD2|TRBJ2-7|15|few|TRBV9
TGTGCCAGCAGCTCCGGGACTAGCGGGGGGGAAGAGCAGTACTTC
CASSSGTSGGEEQYF
>TRBD1|TRBJ1-2|13|once|TRBV2
TGTGCCAGCATTCCGGACAGGAACTATGGCTACACCTTC
CASIPDRNYGYTF
>TRBD2|TRBJ2-3|16|.|TRBV6-4
TGTGCCAGCAGTGACTCTACTAGCGGGGGGGCAGATACGCAGTATTTT
CASSDSTSGGADTQYF
>TRBD2|TRBJ2-6|18|.|TRBV5-1
TGCGCCAGCAGCTTGGCCTTGGGCAGGGACTATGGGGCCAACGTCCTGACTTTC
CASSLALGRDYGANVLTF
>TRBD1|TRBJ2-5|14|.|TRBV5-1
TGCGCCAGCAGCTACGACAGGGGGGTAGAGACCCAGTACTTC
CASSYDRGVETQYF
>.|TRBJ1-5|14|.|TRBV28
TGTGCCAGCAGTGGGATGGGGGGGAGTCAGCCCCAGCATTTT
CASSGMGGSQPQHF
>.|TRBJ1-5|13|.|TRBV7-3
TGTGCCAGCAGCCTACTCTCCAATCAGCCCCAGCATTTT
CASSLLSNQPQHF
>TRBD2|TRBJ2-3|18|medium-sized|TRBV19
TGTGCCAGTACCCGAGGGACTAGCGGGTTGGGGGTGGCAGATACGCAGTATTTT
CASTRGTSGLGVADTQYF
>TRBD1|TRBJ1-6|15|.|TRBV14
TGTGCCAGCAGCCAAGAGACAGGGGGAAATTCACCCCTCCACTTT
CASSQETGGNSPLHF
>TRBD1|TRBJ2-3|17|.|TRBV5-1
TGCGCCAGCAGTTGGACAGGGGGCCCATCTAGCACAGATACGCAGTATTTT
CASSWTGGPSSTDTQYF
>.|TRBJ1-1|13|.|TRBV7-9
TGTTCCAGCAGCTTAGGTGGGGCGGCTGAAGCTTTCTTT
CSSSLGGAAEAFF
>.|TRBJ1-5|11|once|TRBV2
TGTGCCAGCAGTTATGATCAGCCCCAGCATTTT
CASSYDQPQHF
>TRBD1|TRBJ2-2|15|.|TRBV6-6
TGTGCCAGCAGTACGGGACAGGAATTCACCGGGGAGCTGTTTTTT
CASSTGQEFTGELFF
>.|TRBJ1-2|13|.|TRBV25-1
TGTGCCAGCGCCGAGACAGGACACCATGGCTACACCTTC
CASAETGHHGYTF
>TRBD2|TRBJ2-3|13|.|TRBV2
TGTGCCGGCGCTTTGGGGGGGTGGCATACGCAGTATTTT
CAGALGGWHTQYF
>.|TRBJ2-2|15|.|TRBV30
TGTGCCTGGAGTATACTCATGCTTCGCACCGGGGAGCTGTTTTTT
CAWSILMLRTGELFF
>TRBD1|TRBJ1-2|14|once|TRBV6-1
TGTGCCAGCAGTGACCGTGGCAGGGGGCACGGCTACACCTTC
CASSDRGRGHGYTF
>.|TRBJ1-1|12|.|TRBV13
TGTGCCAGCAGCGCCAAGAGCACTGAAGCTTTCTTT
CASSAKSTEAFF
>.|TRBJ2-3|14|.|TRBV7-9
TGTGCCAGCAGCTTATTAGGGGTGGGAGATACGCAGTATTTT
CASSLLGVGDTQYF
>TRBD1|TRBJ1-4|16|.|TRBV19
TGTGCCAGTAGTTCCTACAGGGGAGCGGTTAATGAAAAACTGTTTTTT
CASSSYRGAVNEKLFF
>.|TRBJ2-1|16|.|TRBV5-4
TGTGCCAGCAGCGGCAGGCGGGGACGTAGAGACAATGAGCAGTTCTTC
CASSGRRGRRDNEQFF
>.|TRBJ1-6|15|.|TRBV2
TGTGCCAGCAGTGAAAGCGGTCAGAGGTATTCACCCCTCCACTTT
CASSESGQRYSPLHF
>.|TRBJ2-7|14|once|TRBV30
TGTGCCTGGAGTCCCGGCGGCTTGGGCTACGAGCAGTACTTC
CAWSPGGLGYEQYF
>TRBD1|TRBJ1-2|14|.|TRBV10-3
TGTGCCATCAACAGGACAGGGAGGAATGATGGCTACACCTTC
CAINRTGRNDGYTF
>.|TRBJ1-1|17|.|TRBV19
TGTGCCAGTAGCTCCCTGGGGCGACAGTTCATGAACACTGAAGCTTTCTTT
CASSSLGRQFMNTEAFF
>.|TRBJ1-1|14|once|TRBV9
TGTGCCAGCAGCGGGGCGACAGGTAACACTGAAGCTTTCTTT
CASSGATGNTEAFF
>.|TRBJ2-7|12|few|TRBV5-1
TGCGCCAGCAGCTGGGGAGACTACGAGCAGTACTTC
CASSWGDYEQYF
>TRBD1|TRBJ1-5|15|.|TRBV6-4
TGTGCCAGCAGTGACTCAACAGGGGGCGATCAGCCCCAGCATTTT
CASSDSTGGDQPQHF
>.|TRBJ2-1|17|.|TRBV9
TGTGCCAGCAGCGGACTGAACCGACAGTCCCCTGTGAATGAGCAGTTCTTC
CASSGLNRQSPVNEQFF
>.|TRBJ1-2|14|few|TRBV7-2
TGTGCCAGCAGCTTAGACCTACTGAACTATGGCTACACCTTC
CASSLDLLNYGYTF
>TRBD2|TRBJ2-2|17|.|TRBV9
TGTGCCAGCAGCGCTGAAAATAGCGGGGGGGACACCGGGGAGCTGTTTTTT
CASSAENSGGDTGELFF
>.|TRBJ2-4|14|.|TRBV10-1
TGCGCCAGCAGTGAAGGAGGGGCCAAAAACAGTCAGTACTTC
CASSEGGAKNSQYF
>TRBD2|TRBJ2-1|14|.|TRBV6-4
TGTGCCAGCAGCGAAGGGCTAGCGGGGAATGAGCAGTTCTTC
CASSEGLAGNEQFF
>TRBD1|TRBJ1-2|16|.|TRBV7-8
TGTGCCAGCAGCTTAGGGGTCGGGCAGGGGGCGAGGGGCTACACCTTC
CASSLGVGQGARGYTF
>.|TRBJ2-5|13|.|TRBV19
TGTGCCAGTAGTATAGTTAGAGGACAAACCCTGTACTTC
CASSIVRGQTLYF
>.|TRBJ2-7|15|.|TRBV5-3
TGTGCCAGAAGCTTTCCCGGGACACCCACCTACGAGCAGTACTTC
CARSFPGTPTYEQYF
>.|TRBJ1-2|16|.|TRBV18
TGTGCCAGCTCACCACCATCTCTGGGGCCTGACTATGGCTACACCTTC
CASSPPSLGPDYGYTF
>.|TRBJ2-3|14|.|TRBV11-3
TGTGCCAGCAGCCCGCGGGACAGCCAAGATACGCAGTATTTT
CASSPRDSQDTQYF
>.|TRBJ2-1|12|.|TRBV4-1
TGCGCCAGCAGAAACAATATCAATGAGCAGTTCTTC
CASRNNINEQFF
>TRBD1|TRBJ1-5|16|.|TRBV7-9
TGTGCCAGCAGCGGCAGGACAGGAGGTGGCAATCAGCCCCAGCATTTT
CASSGRTGGGNQPQHF
>TRBD2|TRBJ2-7|18|.|TRBV7-9
TGTGCCAGCAGCTTAGAACCGTTGGGGGGGAAGACGACTAGTAACCCCCACTTC
CASSLEPLGGKTTSNPHF
>TRBD1|TRBJ1-5|15|.|TRBV2
TGTGCCAGCAGGGGGGGACAGGGTGCAAATCAGCCCCAGCATTTT
CASRGGQGANQPQHF
>.|TRBJ1-2|12|.|TRBV29-1
TGCAGCGTTCTACAGGTTAACTATGGCTACACCTTC
CSVLQVNYGYTF
>TRBD1|TRBJ2-7|13|.|TRBV7-3
TGTGCCAGCAGCTTAGCAGGGGGCGACGAGCAGTACTTC
CASSLAGGDEQYF
>.|TRBJ1-1|12|.|TRBV27
TGTGCCAGCAGTTCCGTTCCTCCTGAAGCTTTCTTT
CASSSVPPEAFF
>TRBD1|TRBJ1-6|17|.|TRBV2
TGTGCCAGCAGTAACCGGGACAGGGGAACCTATAATTCACCCCTCCACTTT
CASSNRDRGTYNSPLHF
>TRBD1|TRBJ1-1|14|.|TRBV10-3
TGTGCCATCAGTTACGACAGGGCGAACACTGAAGCTTTCTTT
CAISYDRANTEAFF